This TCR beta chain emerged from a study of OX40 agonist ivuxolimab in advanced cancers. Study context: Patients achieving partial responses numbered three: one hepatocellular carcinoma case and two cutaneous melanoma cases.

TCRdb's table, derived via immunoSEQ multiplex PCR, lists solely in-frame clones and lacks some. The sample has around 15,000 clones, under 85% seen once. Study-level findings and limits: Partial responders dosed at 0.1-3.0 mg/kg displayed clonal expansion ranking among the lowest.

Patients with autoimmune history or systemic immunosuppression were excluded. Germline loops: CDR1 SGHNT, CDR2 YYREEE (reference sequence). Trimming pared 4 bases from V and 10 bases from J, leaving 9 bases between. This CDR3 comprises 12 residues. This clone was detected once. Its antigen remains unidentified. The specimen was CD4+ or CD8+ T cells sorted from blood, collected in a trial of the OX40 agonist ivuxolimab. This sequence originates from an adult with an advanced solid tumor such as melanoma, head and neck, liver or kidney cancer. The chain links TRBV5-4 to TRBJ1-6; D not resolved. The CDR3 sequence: CASSPLGSPLHF. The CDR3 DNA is TGTGCCAGCAGCCCCCTCGGATCACCCCTCCACTTT.